This T cell receptor (beta chain) was obtained from a study of T-cell memory formation after mild COVID-19. Study context: Largely, TCR clusters stayed within a single donor. Study-wide results and caveats: Proof of SARS-CoV-2 specificity was absent for the second-wave clones that crested on day 37. Clones shrinking between day 15 and 85 showed a balanced CD4/CD8 split, and those that grew later tilted toward CD4+.

This clonotype was seen more than once but under ten times. The antigen is unknown. TCRdb analysed the 5' RACE reads with MiXCR anew, one entry per CDR3 protein. Among about 82,000 distinct CDR3 sequences listed, approximately 15% were seen once. The CDR3 contains 12 residues. V was trimmed by 1 base and J by 10 bases, leaving 8 bases between them. CDR1 SGHTA and CDR2 FQGTGA come from the germline V gene. V and J are TRBV7-3 and TRBJ2-1; unclear D gene. The sequence was collected from a man in his late teens or twenties who had mild COVID-19 (a few samples of this study predate the infection). Cell type and time point are not known. The material sequenced was PBMCs or a T cell subset sorted from them (not recorded which). The CDR3 sequence is CASSLMLGEQFF. The CDR3 DNA reads TGTGCCAGCAGCTTAATGCTGGGGGAGCAGTTCTTC.